This entry is about one TCR beta chain. The data were obtained in a study of cytomegalovirus exposure and HLA in healthy donors. This PCR relied on a set of 60 Vbeta primers and 13 Jbeta primers. Profiled with immunoSEQ multiplex PCR; TCRdb holds only in-frame clones, not every one. The repertoire consists of 150,000 to 200,000 clones, with 70% to 80% occurring once and the leading ten covering 0.69%. Trimming cost V 2 bases and J 8 bases; bases outside gene matches: 7. This CDR3 spans 14 amino acids. Germline V gene sequence: CDR1 MRHNA, CDR2 SNTAGT. The TCR comes from a woman between 40 and 50 years old in good health and CMV-seronegative. Material: PBMCs. This sequence joins TRBV6-4 and TRBJ2-7, with 9 bases matching TRBD2. CDR3 loop: CASSDTASGVQQYF. CDR3 nucleotides: TGTGCCAGCAGTGACACTGCTAGCGGGGTCCAGCAGTACTTC.